The clone carrying this T cell receptor beta chain was seen more than once but under ten times. Its target is unknown. The germline gives CDR1 DFQATT, CDR2 SNEGSKA (reference sequence). The CDR3 has 13 residues. J lost 3 bases, V lost 5 bases, and 6 bases had no gene match. Using its own MiXCR run on the 5' RACE reads, TCRdb lists one record per CDR3 protein. The sample has 400,000 or so distinct CDR3 sequences, 25% to 30% seen once. The sample belongs to a study of CD8 T cells in ankylosing spondylitis. The study's findings and limits: Peripheral blood samples showed relatively rare disease-linked clones, and these clones were CD8+. Reports say disease-linked clones showed up significantly more in matched ankylosing spondylitis synovial fluid. Characteristic, it appeared, of ankylosing spondylitis blood was a TCR beta motif of about eight highly homologous variants.

The chain uses TRBV20-1 and TRBJ1-1, with 7 bases aligning to TRBD1. Sequencing input: blood, either unsorted or a sorted T cell fraction (not recorded which). The clonotype originates from a male donor with ankylosing spondylitis. CDR3 region: CSASQGGYTEAFF. The CDR3 nucleotides are TGCAGTGCTTCCCAGGGGGGGTACACTGAAGCTTTCTTT.